This TCR beta chain comes out of a study of cytomegalovirus exposure and HLA in healthy donors. Background on the study: One earlier analysis, a look at 150 million to 200 million T cells, found around 110 million unique TCR beta sequences.

The CDR3 consists of 15 residues. CDR1 and CDR2 from the germline V gene are SGHTA and FQGNSA. J lost 2 bases, V lost 3 bases, and 6 bases had no gene match. With 60 Vbeta and 13 Jbeta primers, the PCR was carried out. Only in-frame clones appear in the TCRdb table, and some are missing; sequencing was by immunoSEQ multiplex PCR. The table has 120,000 or so clones, over 70% seen once; the top ten hold about 3.9%. For this clone: Its antigen is not identified.

Study conclusions and caveats: A later analysis found most CMV-associated TCR beta chains apparently HLA-restricted.

Sequenced sample: PBMCs. The chain couples TRBV7-2 to TRBJ2-7, with TRBD1 matching over 8 bases. The source of this sequence is a man aged 18 to 30 in good health and CMV-seropositive. CDR3 DNA: TGTGCCAGCAGCTTTACAGGGGGTATGACCTACGAGCAGTACTTC. Its protein product is CASSFTGGMTYEQYF.